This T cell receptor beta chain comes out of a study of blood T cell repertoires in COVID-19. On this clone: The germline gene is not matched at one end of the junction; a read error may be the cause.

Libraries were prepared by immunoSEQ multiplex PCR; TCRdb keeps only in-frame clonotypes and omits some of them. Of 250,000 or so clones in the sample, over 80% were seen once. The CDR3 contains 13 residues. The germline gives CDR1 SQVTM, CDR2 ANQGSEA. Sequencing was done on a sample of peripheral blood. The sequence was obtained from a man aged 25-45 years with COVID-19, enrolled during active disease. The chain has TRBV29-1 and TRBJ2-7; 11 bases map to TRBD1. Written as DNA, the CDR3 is TGCAGCGTCGAAGGACAGGGGGCTTACGAGCAGTACTTC. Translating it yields CSVEGQGAYEQYF.